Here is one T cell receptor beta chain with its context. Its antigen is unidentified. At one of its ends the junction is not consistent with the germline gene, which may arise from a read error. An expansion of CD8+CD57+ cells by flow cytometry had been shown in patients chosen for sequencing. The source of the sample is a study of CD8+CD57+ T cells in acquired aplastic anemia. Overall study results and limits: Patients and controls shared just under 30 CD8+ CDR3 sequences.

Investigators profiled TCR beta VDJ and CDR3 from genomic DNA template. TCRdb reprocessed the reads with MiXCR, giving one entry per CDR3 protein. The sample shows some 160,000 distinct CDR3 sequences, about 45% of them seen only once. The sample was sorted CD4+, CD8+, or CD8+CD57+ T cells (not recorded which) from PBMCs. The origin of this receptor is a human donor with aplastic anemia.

The DNA for the CDR3 is TGTGCTAGTAGTATCGGCAGGGGGAACGAAAAACTGTTTTTT. Protein: CASSIGRGNEKLFF. J is TRBJ1-4 and V is TRBV19; 7 bases map to TRBD1. Per germline, CDR1 LNHDA and CDR2 SQIVND (reference sequence). This CDR3 is built from 14 residues.